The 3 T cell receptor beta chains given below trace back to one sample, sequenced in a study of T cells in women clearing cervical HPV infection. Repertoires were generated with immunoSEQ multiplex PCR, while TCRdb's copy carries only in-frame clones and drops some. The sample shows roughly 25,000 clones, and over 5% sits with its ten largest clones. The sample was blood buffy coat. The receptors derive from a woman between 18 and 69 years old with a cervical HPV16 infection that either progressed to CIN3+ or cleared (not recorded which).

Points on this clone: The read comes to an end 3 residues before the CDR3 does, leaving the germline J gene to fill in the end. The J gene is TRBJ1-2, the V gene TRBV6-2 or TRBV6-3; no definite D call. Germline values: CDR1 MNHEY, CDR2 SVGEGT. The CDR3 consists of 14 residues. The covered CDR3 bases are TGTGCCAGCAGTTACTCAGGACTTTCCTACGAC. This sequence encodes CASSYSGLSYD. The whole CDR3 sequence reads CASSYSGLSYDYTF.

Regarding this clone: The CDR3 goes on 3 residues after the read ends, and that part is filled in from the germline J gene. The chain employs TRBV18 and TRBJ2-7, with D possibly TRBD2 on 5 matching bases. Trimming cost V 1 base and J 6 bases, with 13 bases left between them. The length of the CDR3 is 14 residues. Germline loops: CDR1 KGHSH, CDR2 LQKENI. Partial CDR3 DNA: TGTGCCAGCTCACCACAACACGGGGAAAGCGAG. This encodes CASSPQHGESE. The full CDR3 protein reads CASSPQHGESEQYF.

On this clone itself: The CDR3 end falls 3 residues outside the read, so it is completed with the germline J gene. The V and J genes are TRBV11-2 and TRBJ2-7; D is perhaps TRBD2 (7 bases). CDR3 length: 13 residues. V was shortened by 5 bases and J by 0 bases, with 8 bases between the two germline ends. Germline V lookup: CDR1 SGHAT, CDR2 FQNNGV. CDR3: CASSRGGSYEQYF. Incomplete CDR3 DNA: TGTGCCAGCAGCAGGGGGGGCTCCTACGAG.